The 20 T cell receptor beta chains in this list originate from one sample, sequenced in a study of T cells in Graves' hyperthyroidism and ophthalmopathy. TCR beta CDR3 regions were amplified from RNA transcripts. An initial round of RT-PCR targeting the TCR CDR3 relied on the HTBI primer set. A single record per CDR3 protein comes from TCRdb applying MiXCR to the multiplex PCR reads. The data contain 300,000 to 450,000 distinct CDR3 sequences, 13% to 15% of them seen just once; the ten biggest clones take up around 19%. Sequenced: blood. These receptors were collected from a woman in her 30s with Graves' ophthalmopathy.

Many counts were recorded for this clonotype. The gene calls are TRBV7-2 and TRBJ2-3; D gene uncertain. The CDR3 runs to 15 residues. V shed 5 bases and J shed 2 bases, with 14 bases lying between them. Germline loops: CDR1 SGHTA, CDR2 FQGNSA. The CDR3: CASSRALEYTDTQYF. CDR3 bases: TGTGCCAGCAGCCGGGCCCTAGAGTACACAGATACGCAGTATTTT.

Concerning this clonotype: Just one base apart from a much larger clone, this may be a read error. The V gene is TRBV3-1, the J gene TRBJ1-2; 8 bases map to TRBD1. Germline V gene sequence: CDR1 LGHDT, CDR2 YNNKEL (reference sequence). Losses at the gene ends were 6 bases for V and 8 bases for J; bases not matched to a gene: 2. The CDR3 length is 11 residues. CDR3 region: CASRDREGYTF. CDR3 nucleotide sequence: TGTGCCAGCAGGGACAGGGAGGGCTACACCTTC.

This clonotype was found many times. The V and J genes are TRBV27 and TRBJ2-3, with a weak D call TRBD2 (6 bases). V gave up 3 bases and J gave up 6 bases, with 13 bases separating them. From germline, CDR1 is MNHEY and CDR2 SMNVEV (reference sequence). This CDR3 has 14 amino acids. The CDR3, as DNA: TGTGCCAGCAGTTTGGCCGACGCGGGGGATACGCAGTATTTT. Translated: CASSLADAGDTQYF.

The chain combines TRBV7-9 with TRBJ1-2, with 12 bases aligning to TRBD1. After removal of 2 bases from V and 4 bases from J, the junction contained 8 bases not matched to a gene. CDR1 is SEHNR, CDR2 FQNEAQ, per germline (reference sequence). CDR3 length equals 17 residues. The CDR3 DNA follows: TGTGCCAGCAGCTTACCCGGGACAGGGGGCTTGATCTATGGCTACACCTTC. Its translation is CASSLPGTGGLIYGYTF.

This clonotype appeared many times. In DNA form, the CDR3 reads TGTGCCAGCAGCCGACAAATGGAAGCTTTCTTT. Translating gives CASSRQMEAFF. The chain links TRBV7-9 to TRBJ1-1; D is unresolved. The V end was cut by 5 bases, the J end by 8 bases, with 9 bases between. CDR3 length: 11 amino acids. Germline CDR1 reads SEHNR; CDR2 reads FQNEAQ (reference sequence).

This clonotype was picked up a small number of times. The DNA for the CDR3 is TGTGCCAGTAGTATACGCAGCGGGACCGGGGAGCTGTTTTTT. Translating it yields CASSIRSGTGELFF. The chain employs TRBV19 and TRBJ2-2; perhaps TRBD2 as D (6 bases). V shed 2 bases and J shed 5 bases, with 9 bases lying between them. Germline values: CDR1 LNHDA, CDR2 SQIVND (reference sequence). This CDR3 comprises 14 residues.

This clonotype turned up a few times. A much larger clone lies a single base off, so this may be a read error. The chain is built from TRBV7-8 and TRBJ2-5; no definite D call. Germline V CDR1 and CDR2: SGHVS, FQNEAQ. This CDR3 comprises 12 residues. Trimming pared 7 bases from V and 4 bases from J, leaving 10 bases between. The CDR3 loop is CASIHSRETQYF. The DNA for the CDR3 is TGTGCCAGCATCCACTCTCGAGAGACCCAGTACTTC.

This clonotype was counted at least ten times. The J gene is TRBJ2-7, the V gene TRBV9, with TRBD2 as a possible D gene (7 bases). The CDR3 has 16 amino acids. The V end was cut by 2 bases, the J end by 6 bases, with 21 bases between. Germline V gives CDR1 SGDLS, CDR2 YYNGEE. Written as DNA, the CDR3 is TGTGCCAGCAGCGTCTACGATATGGGGAGGGGGAGCGAGCAGTACTTC. Protein: CASSVYDMGRGSEQYF.

This clonotype has a count of ten or more. This chain links TRBV7-8 with TRBJ1-1, with D possibly matching TRBD1 (5 bases). Germline values: CDR1 SGHVS, CDR2 FQNEAQ. V shed 4 bases and J shed 0 bases, with 9 bases lying between them. The CDR3 spans 14 residues. The CDR3 loop is CASSYQGMNTEAFF. In DNA, the CDR3 is TGTGCCAGCAGCTATCAGGGTATGAACACTGAAGCTTTCTTT.

Only a few counts were recorded for this clonotype. The junction shows a germline mismatch at one end, possibly a read error. The genes are TRBV7-7 and TRBJ2-5; the D gene is possibly TRBD2 (5 bases). CDR3 length equals 13 residues. Germline V CDR1 and CDR2: SSHAT, FNYEAQ (reference sequence). The CDR3 here is CASSKLVQETQYF. In DNA, the CDR3 is TGTGCTAGCAGCAAACTAGTCCAAGAGACCCAGTACTTC.

This clonotype came up many times. This chain joins TRBV20-1 and TRBJ2-1; D unclear. Germline CDR1 reads DFQATT; CDR2 reads SNEGSKA (reference sequence). This CDR3 region has 12 residues. V was shortened by 0 bases and J by 10 bases, with 10 bases between the two germline ends. The CDR3 sequence: CSARDVGIEQFF. The CDR3 DNA reads TGCAGTGCTAGAGATGTCGGAATCGAGCAGTTCTTC.

A note on this clonotype: This clone may be a read error of a much larger clone one base away. The V call is TRBV2, the J call TRBJ1-5; 9 bases are shared with TRBD1. V was clipped by 10 bases and J by 2 bases; unmatched bases: 3. Germline assignment: CDR1 SNHLY and CDR2 FYNNEI. This CDR3 region has 13 residues. CDR3 region: CATGDRGNQPQHF. The CDR3 nucleotides are TGTGCCACCGGGGACAGGGGCAATCAGCCCCAGCATTTT.

Ten or more counts support this clonotype. This rearrangement joins TRBV7-2 to TRBJ1-3; D gene unclear. CDR1 and CDR2 (germline): SGHTA, FQGNSA. V was cut by 5 bases and J by 0 bases, with 8 bases left in between. CDR3 length: 14 residues. The CDR3 DNA reads TGTGCCAGCAGCAGAGAAGTCTCTGGAAACACCATATATTTT. Translating it yields CASSREVSGNTIYF.

In its sample, this clonotype was seen once. The chain uses TRBV4-2 and TRBJ2-1; no reliable D call. This CDR3 comprises 14 residues. CDR1 is LGHNA and CDR2 is YNFKEQ in the germline V gene. Trimming removed 1 base from V and 4 bases from J, with 8 bases in between. CDR3 region: CASSQVSVYNEQFF. CDR3 DNA: TGTGCCAGCAGCCAAGTTTCCGTTTACAATGAGCAGTTCTTC.

At least ten counts were recorded for this clonotype. The chain uses TRBV10-3 and TRBJ1-3; 7 bases align to TRBD1. After removal of 2 bases from V and 2 bases from J, the junction contained 12 bases not matched to a gene. Germline V gene lookup returns CDR1 ENHRY and CDR2 SYGVKD. The CDR3 sequence is 18 residues long. The CDR3 protein is CAISEGSRNRGPGNTIYF. In DNA form, the CDR3 reads TGTGCCATCAGTGAGGGGTCCCGCAACAGGGGACCTGGAAACACCATATATTTT.

This clonotype showed up many times. The chain links TRBV6-1 to TRBJ2-7, with D possibly TRBD2 on 5 matching bases. Germline V CDR1 and CDR2: MNHNS, SASEGT. V lost 3 bases, J lost 1 base, and 13 bases lay in between. The CDR3 contains 15 residues. CDR3 protein: CASSDPHGISYEQYF. CDR3 sequence (DNA): TGTGCCAGCAGTGATCCGCACGGGATTTCCTACGAGCAGTACTTC.

The sample holds many counts of this clonotype. The V gene is TRBV7-9, the J gene TRBJ2-1; 7 bases map to TRBD1. Germline CDR1 is SEHNR and CDR2 is FQNEAQ (reference sequence). J lost 6 bases, V lost 2 bases, and 7 bases had no gene match. The CDR3 totals 15 residues. In DNA, the CDR3 is TGTGCCAGCAGCTTACCCGAACAGGGGATCAATGAGCAGTTCTTC. It encodes CASSLPEQGINEQFF.

Ten or more counts support this clonotype. Here the CDR3 reads CSADDGTEAFF. Here the CDR3 DNA reads TGCAGCGCTGACGACGGAACTGAAGCTTTCTTT. The gene calls are TRBV20-1 and TRBJ1-1; no clear D gene. The CDR3 consists of 11 residues. Germline V gene lookup returns CDR1 DFQATT and CDR2 SNEGSKA (reference sequence).

This clonotype showed up many times. The V gene is TRBV28, the J gene TRBJ1-2, with 9 bases fitting TRBD1. Per the germline V gene, CDR1 is MDHEN and CDR2 is SYDVKM. The V gene end was trimmed by 6 bases and the J gene end by 4 bases; junction bases not matched to a gene: 12. The CDR3 consists of 16 residues. In DNA, the CDR3 is TGTGCCAGCAGCCCTGGCGGGGGACAGGGAATCTATGGCTACACCTTC. Translated: CASSPGGGQGIYGYTF.

Of note for this clonotype: One end of the junction fails to match germline, which may point to a read error. The gene calls are TRBV7-7 and TRBJ2-3; weak D call: TRBD2 (6 bases). The length of the CDR3 is 15 residues. Germline V gene lookup returns CDR1 SSHAT and CDR2 FNYEAQ (reference sequence). CDR3 amino acids: CASSLGLAQTDTQYF. The CDR3 region has the DNA TGTGCTAGCAGCTTGGGGCTAGCGCAAACGGATACGCAGTATTTT.